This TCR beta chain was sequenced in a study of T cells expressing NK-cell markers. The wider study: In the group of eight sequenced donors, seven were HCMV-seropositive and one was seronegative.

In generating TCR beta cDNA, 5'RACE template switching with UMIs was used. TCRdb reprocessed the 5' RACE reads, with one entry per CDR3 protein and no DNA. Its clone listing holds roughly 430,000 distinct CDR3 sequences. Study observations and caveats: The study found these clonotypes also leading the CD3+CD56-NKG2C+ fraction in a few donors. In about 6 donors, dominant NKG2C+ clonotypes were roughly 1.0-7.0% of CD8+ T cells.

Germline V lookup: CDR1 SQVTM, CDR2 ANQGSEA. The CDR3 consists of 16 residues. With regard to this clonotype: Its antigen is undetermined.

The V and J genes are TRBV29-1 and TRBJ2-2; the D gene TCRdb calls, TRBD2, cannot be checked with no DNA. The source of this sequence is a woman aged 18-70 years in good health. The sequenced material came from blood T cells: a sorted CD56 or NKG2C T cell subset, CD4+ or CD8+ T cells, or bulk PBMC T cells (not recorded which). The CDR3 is CSVARTSGEGTGELFF.